One sample yielded the 18 T cell receptor beta chains listed below, sequenced in a study of T cells in Graves' hyperthyroidism and ophthalmopathy. RNA transcripts gave rise to amplified TCR beta CDR3 regions. The HTBI primer set drove a first-round RT-PCR of the TCR CDR3. TCRdb re-called the multiplex PCR reads with MiXCR, one entry per CDR3 protein. The sample lists some 510,000 distinct CDR3 sequences, less than 25% seen once, with less than 30% in the top ten. Input material: blood. These receptors all stem from a man between 18 and 35 years old with Graves' hyperthyroidism.

V is TRBV6-1 and J is TRBJ2-2, with 7 positions matching TRBD1. Per the germline V gene, CDR1 is MNHNS and CDR2 is SASEGT. Trimming removed 4 bases from V and 4 bases from J; junction bases left unmatched: 3. The CDR3 consists of 14 residues. CDR3 sequence: CASSGQGTTGELFF. The CDR3 region has the DNA TGTGCCAGCAGTGGACAGGGAACCACCGGGGAGCTGTTTTTT.

Note on this clonotype: Germline and junction disagree at one end, which may indicate a read error. The J gene is TRBJ1-5, the V gene TRBV28; D might be TRBD1 (5 bases). This CDR3 is 15 amino acids long. Germline CDR1 and CDR2: MDHEN and SYDVKM. The CDR3 sequence is CASSSRDASNQPQHF. Written as DNA, the CDR3 is TGTGCCAGCAGTTCCCGGGACGCTAGCAATCAGCCTCAGCATTTT.

This clonotype was detected ten times or more. The chain is built from TRBV12-3 or TRBV12-4 and TRBJ1-5; D is possibly TRBD1 (6 bases). This CDR3 has 15 amino acids. The ends were cut back, 1 base at V and 3 bases at J, with 10 bases in the middle. The CDR3: CASSLGGQPNQPQHF. The CDR3 DNA follows: TGTGCCAGCAGTTTAGGGGGACAACCCAATCAGCCCCAGCATTTT.

This clonotype has at least ten counts. The gene calls are TRBV6-5 and TRBJ1-6; perhaps TRBD1 as D (6 bases). CDR3 size: 17 residues. V was cut by 4 bases and J by 6 bases, with 19 bases left in between. Germline V gene data show CDR1 as MNHEY and CDR2 as SVGAGI. The CDR3 DNA reads TGTGCCAGCAGTTTTTCCACGGGCGGACAGCTTAATTCACCCCTCCACTTT. It is translated as CASSFSTGGQLNSPLHF.

This clonotype was detected ten times or more. The V gene is TRBV12-3 or TRBV12-4, the J gene TRBJ2-4; the match to TRBD2 covers 13 bases. The ends lost 1 base at V and 0 bases at J; junction bases unmatched: 6. The length of the CDR3 is 19 residues. CDR3 in DNA: TGTGCCAGCAGTTTAGTCGGCACTAGCGGGGGGGTAGCCAAAAACATTCAGTACTTC. As protein: CASSLVGTSGGVAKNIQYF.

This clonotype was seen a few times. The chain carries TRBV11-2 and TRBJ2-6, with 8 bases that match TRBD2. Per the germline V gene, CDR1 is SGHAT and CDR2 is FQNNGV. The CDR3 is 19 residues long. J was trimmed by 1 base and V by 5 bases; bases with no gene match: 13. The CDR3 sequence: CASSQIKRETRSGANVLTF. Here the CDR3 DNA reads TGTGCCAGCAGCCAGATCAAGCGGGAGACGCGGTCTGGGGCCAACGTCCTGACTTTC.

This clonotype showed up many times. The CDR3 protein is CASSLWTGTGVMEQYF. CDR3 DNA sequence: TGTGCCAGCAGTTTATGGACCGGGACAGGGGTGATGGAGCAGTACTTC. The chain combines TRBV27 with TRBJ2-7, with 10 bases matching TRBD1. The CDR3 sequence is 16 residues long. The trim removed 1 base at V and 7 bases at J, leaving 10 bases unmatched. Germline assignment: CDR1 MNHEY and CDR2 SMNVEV (reference sequence).

In this sample, this clonotype turned up many times. The chain combines TRBV3-1 with TRBJ1-5; D call uncertain. The CDR3 totals 13 residues. The germline V gene has CDR1 LGHDT and CDR2 YNNKEL (reference sequence). Trimming left V 0 bases short and J 7 bases short, with 7 bases between. The CDR3 is CASSQDRVQPQHF. CDR3 bases: TGTGCCAGCAGCCAAGATCGCGTCCAGCCCCAGCATTTT. The variable domain in full, with the rest retrieved from reference TRBV3-1 and TRBJ1-5, is DTAVSQTPKYLVTQMGNDKSIKCEQNLGHDTMYWYKQDSKKFLKIMFSYNNKELIINETVPNRFSPKSPDKAHLNLHINSLELGDSAVYFCASSQDRVQPQHFGDGTRLSIL.

This clonotype turned up a few times. The junction shows a germline mismatch at one end, possibly a read error. This chain uses TRBV9 with TRBJ2-5; TRBD1 aligns across 7 bases. In germline, CDR1 is SGDLS, CDR2 YYNGEE. The CDR3 contains 15 residues. CDR3: CVSSAPGTEQETQYF. The DNA of the CDR3 is TGTGTCAGCAGCGCCCCCGGGACAGAACAAGAGACCCAGTACTTC.

Remarks on this clonotype: The conserved closing phenylalanine or tryptophan is absent in this CDR3, likely reflecting a read error. V is TRBV4-2 and J is TRBJ1-5; D uncertain. Germline assignment: CDR1 LGHNA and CDR2 YNFKEQ. Trimming left V 0 bases short and J 6 bases short, with 12 bases between. This CDR3 has 15 residues. The CDR3 DNA is TGTGCCAGCAGCCAAGATTGGCCTCCGGCTCAGCCCCAGCATGTT. Its translation: CASSQDWPPAQPQHV.

There are many counts of this clonotype. The V gene is TRBV11-2, the J gene TRBJ2-2; weak D call: TRBD1 (6 bases). Trimming took 5 bases from V and 0 from J, leaving 13 bases between them. CDR3 size: 16 residues. Germline CDR1 and CDR2: SGHAT and FQNNGV. The CDR3 bases are TGTGCCAGCAGCACGGACAGCCTTGCGAACACCGGGGAGCTGTTTTTT. Encoded protein: CASSTDSLANTGELFF.

This clonotype came up many times. This chain connects TRBV24-1 to TRBJ2-5; TRBD2 agrees at 7 bases. The V segment lost 3 bases and the J segment 1 base; nucleotides outside the gene matches: 4. Per germline, CDR1 KGHDR and CDR2 SFDVKD. This CDR3 spans 15 amino acids. CDR3 coding DNA: TGTGCCACCAGTGATCGTCGGGGGGTCCAAGAGACCCAGTACTTC. Its translation is CATSDRRGVQETQYF.

The chain couples TRBV12-3 or TRBV12-4 to TRBJ1-1; no clear D gene. There are 14 residues in the CDR3. V was pared by 8 bases and J by 1 base, with 14 bases between. The CDR3 region has the DNA TGTGCCAGCCATGGGAGGAATCAGAACACTGAAGCTTTCTTT. Its protein is CASHGRNQNTEAFF.

This clonotype was observed at least ten times. The gene calls are TRBV5-6 and TRBJ2-5; D perhaps matches TRBD2 (5 bases). The germline CDR1 and CDR2 sequences are SGHDT and YYEEEE. CDR3 length equals 13 residues. The germline V and J ends were trimmed by 8 bases and 4 bases, with 15 bases remaining between them. CDR3 sequence: CASTGRDRETQYF. CDR3 DNA: TGTGCCAGTACTGGACGGGATAGAGAGACCCAGTACTTC.

This clonotype was seen a few times. The chain uses TRBV9 and TRBJ2-3, with 8 bases aligning to TRBD2. This CDR3 comprises 15 residues. V shed 3 bases and J 6 bases; nucleotides not matched to a gene: 9. Germline V gene sequence: CDR1 SGDLS, CDR2 YYNGEE. CDR3 residues: CASSGGSGDGDTQYF. CDR3 DNA: TGTGCCAGCAGCGGGGGTAGCGGGGACGGGGATACGCAGTATTTT.

The chain uses TRBV5-1 and TRBJ1-1; D unresolved. CDR1 SGHRS and CDR2 YFSETQ come from the germline V gene. The germline V and J ends were trimmed by 4 bases and 1 base, with 8 bases remaining between them. The CDR3 spans 13 residues. CDR3 residues: CASSPSWNTEAFF. CDR3 in DNA: TGCGCCAGCAGCCCGTCATGGAACACTGAAGCTTTCTTT.

The chain couples TRBV30 to TRBJ2-5, with TRBD2 matching over 9 bases. The CDR3 is 15 amino acids. V dropped 2 bases and J dropped 2; count of bases not matched to a gene: 6. Germline CDR1 reads GTSNPN; CDR2 reads SVGIG (reference sequence). The CDR3 reads CAWSSTSGGQETQYF. CDR3 in DNA: TGTGCCTGGAGTTCGACTAGCGGAGGTCAAGAGACCCAGTACTTC.

This clonotype appeared many times. The chain employs TRBV2 and TRBJ1-2; D is possibly TRBD1 (6 bases). Germline V gene data show CDR1 as SNHLY and CDR2 as FYNNEI. The germline V and J ends were trimmed by 8 bases and 2 bases, with 18 bases remaining between them. The CDR3 totals 15 residues. The DNA of the CDR3 is TGTGCCAGCGTACCCGAGGGGGTCGGCAACTATGGCTACACCTTC. It encodes CASVPEGVGNYGYTF.